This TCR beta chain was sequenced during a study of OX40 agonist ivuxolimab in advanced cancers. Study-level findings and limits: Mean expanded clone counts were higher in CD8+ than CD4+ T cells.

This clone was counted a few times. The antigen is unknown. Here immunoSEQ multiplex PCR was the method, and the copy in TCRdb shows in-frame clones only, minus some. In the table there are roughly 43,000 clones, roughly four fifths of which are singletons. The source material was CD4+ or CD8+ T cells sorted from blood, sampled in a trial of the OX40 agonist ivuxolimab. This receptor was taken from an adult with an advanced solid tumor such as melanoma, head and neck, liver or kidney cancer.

CDR3: CASSPDRVVNQPQHF. In DNA form, the CDR3 reads TGCGCCAGCAGCCCAGACAGGGTTGTCAATCAGCCCCAGCATTTT. The chain couples TRBV4-1 to TRBJ1-5, with 7 bases lining up with TRBD1. Per the germline V gene, CDR1 is MGHRA and CDR2 is YSYEKL. The CDR3 runs 15 residues. V was clipped by 4 bases and J by 3 bases; unmatched bases: 6.